These 16 T cell receptor beta chains were sequenced from one sample in a study of identical twins. TCRdb redid the calling of the 5' RACE reads with MiXCR, one entry per CDR3 protein. The repertoire holds about 1.7 million distinct CDR3 sequences, with roughly a third as singletons. The sample comprised cord blood. These receptors all stem from a newborn girl in good health.

This clonotype was seen repeatedly, ten times or more. The chain links TRBV2 to TRBJ1-6, with TRBD1 matching over 8 bases. Germline V gene lookup returns CDR1 SNHLY and CDR2 FYNNEI. The CDR3 has 13 amino acids. The J segment lost 7 bases and the V segment lost 4 bases, leaving 0 bases of the junction unmatched. The CDR3 DNA reads TGTGCCAGCAGTGGGACAGGGAATTCACCCCTCCACTTT. It codes for CASSGTGNSPLHF.

This clonotype was seen only a few times. This chain joins TRBV29-1 and TRBJ1-2; the D gene is possibly TRBD1 (5 bases). Germline lookup yields CDR1 SQVTM and CDR2 ANQGSEA. The CDR3 runs to 14 residues. Trimming took off 6 bases at V and 3 bases at J, with 17 bases between the two ends. The CDR3 DNA reads as TGCAGCGTGGGGATGCTCGGGGACTACTATGGCTACACCTTC. It encodes CSVGMLGDYYGYTF.

This clonotype was seen ten or more times. V gene TRBV29-1 combines with J gene TRBJ2-7; D is perhaps TRBD2 (6 bases). This CDR3 is built from 12 residues. V lost 6 bases and J lost 1, with 10 bases in between. Germline values: CDR1 SQVTM, CDR2 ANQGSEA. CDR3 in amino acids: CSVRLDSYEQYF. DNA of the CDR3: TGCAGCGTCAGACTAGATTCCTACGAGCAGTACTTC.

The rearrangement uses TRBV30 and TRBJ2-3; 9 positions agree with TRBD2. Germline assignment: CDR1 GTSNPN and CDR2 SVGIG (reference sequence). This CDR3 contains 16 residues. The V and J ends lost 6 bases and 2 bases, in that order; junction bases with no gene match: 12. The CDR3 nucleotides read TGTGCCTGCACCACGCTAGCGGGGTCCGCCACAGATACGCAGTATTTT. It codes for CACTTLAGSATDTQYF.

The table lists this clonotype with a few counts. The V gene is TRBV29-1, the J gene TRBJ2-3; the D call may be TRBD1 or TRBD2 (5 bases each). V was pared by 3 bases and J by 2 bases, with 12 bases between. The CDR3 runs 14 residues. Germline V lookup: CDR1 SQVTM, CDR2 ANQGSEA. The CDR3 DNA reads TGCAGCGTTGACCGGGACGCTTTCACAGATACGCAGTATTTT. Protein: CSVDRDAFTDTQYF.

A few counts support this clonotype. The chain links TRBV20-1 to TRBJ2-3, with TRBD2 identical over 9 bases. The CDR3 runs to 14 residues. Germline CDR1 is DFQATT and CDR2 is SNEGSKA (reference sequence). After removal of 3 bases from V and 5 bases from J, the junction contained 6 bases not matched to a gene. CDR3 amino acids: CSARGGGVRDTQYF. The CDR3 DNA follows: TGCAGTGCTAGGGGCGGGGGGGTGAGAGATACGCAGTATTTT.

This clonotype was seen more than once but under ten times. The gene calls are TRBV12-3 or TRBV12-4 and TRBJ2-4, with D uncertain. The CDR3 has 12 amino acids. The V end was cut by 5 bases, the J end by 13 bases, with 15 bases between. For the CDR3, the DNA is TGTGCCAGCAGTGTTCAGCCCGCGCCGCAGTACTTC. This gives the protein CASSVQPAPQYF.

J is TRBJ1-2 and V is TRBV20-1; D not certain. The CDR3 loop spans 14 amino acids. Germline CDR1 reads DFQATT; CDR2 reads SNEGSKA (reference sequence). V dropped 3 bases and J dropped 4 bases, with 15 bases sitting between them. The CDR3 DNA reads TGCAGTGCTAGGCCCCGGCGGAGCCTCTATGGCTACACCTTC. Translating it yields CSARPRRSLYGYTF.

Note on this clonotype: A read error may be the cause here, since a much bigger clone is one base away. The gene calls are TRBV25-1 and TRBJ2-7; D not certain. Germline values: CDR1 MGHDK, CDR2 SYGVNS. The CDR3 runs to 11 residues. In nucleotides, the CDR3 is TGTGCCAGCGGTGAGGTCGACGAGCAGTACTTC. It specifies CASGEVDEQYF.

This clonotype came up a few times. V and J are TRBV28 and TRBJ2-7, with D perhaps matching TRBD1 (6 bases). Germline CDR1 reads MDHEN; CDR2 reads SYDVKM. V lost 6 bases and J lost 2, with 17 bases in between. This CDR3 contains 15 residues. CDR3 DNA sequence: TGTGCCAGCAGCCCCGCGGACAGCCGTACCTACGAGCAGTACTTC. It is translated as CASSPADSRTYEQYF.

This clonotype was counted between two and nine times. This rearrangement joins TRBV18 to TRBJ1-2; possibly TRBD1 for D (5 bases). Deletions cut 3 bases from V and 1 base from J, with 12 bases between. The CDR3 consists of 15 residues. Germline V gives CDR1 KGHSH, CDR2 LQKENI. The CDR3 DNA follows: TGTGCCAGCTCACCGTGGCAGGGCTTTAACTATGGCTACACCTTC. Amino acid sequence: CASSPWQGFNYGYTF.

This clonotype was counted a few times. V is TRBV10-3 and J is TRBJ2-3; D is ambiguous. Trimming took off 7 bases at V and 0 bases at J, with 11 bases between the two ends. The length of the CDR3 is 14 residues. Germline values: CDR1 ENHRY, CDR2 SYGVKD. This chain's CDR3 is CAITLETSTDTQYF. The CDR3 DNA follows: TGTGCCATCACTTTAGAGACTAGCACAGATACGCAGTATTTT.

Details on this clonotype: A read error is possible here, since a much larger clone lies one base away. The V gene is TRBV7-2, the J gene TRBJ1-1, with a possible D match to TRBD1 (5 bases). Germline lookup yields CDR1 SGHTA and CDR2 FQGNSA. Trimming pared 2 bases from V and 0 bases from J, leaving 10 bases between. The CDR3 spans 15 residues. Here the CDR3 DNA reads TGTGCCAGCAGCTTATTGGGGGGGATGAACACTGAAGCTTTCTTT. Protein product: CASSLLGGMNTEAFF. Filled out from reference TRBV7-2 and TRBJ1-1, the complete variable domain reads GAGVSQSPSNKVTEKGKDVELRCDPISGHTALYWYRQSLGQGLEFLIYFQGNSAPDKSGLPSDRFSAERTGGSVSTLTIQRTQQEDSAVYLCASSLLGGMNTEAFFGQGTRLTVV.

The genes are TRBV3-1 and TRBJ2-2; 7 positions match TRBD2. With V trimmed by 5 bases and J by 7 bases, 4 bases remained unmatched. This CDR3 comprises 13 residues. CDR1 is LGHDT and CDR2 is YNNKEL in the germline V gene (reference sequence). The CDR3 spells CASSTSVDGELFF. The CDR3 DNA follows: TGTGCCAGCAGCACTAGCGTCGACGGGGAGCTGTTTTTT.

This clonotype occurred a few times. The chain couples TRBV27 to TRBJ2-1, with TRBD2 matching over 8 bases. After removal of 4 bases from V and 0 bases from J, the junction contained 8 bases not matched to a gene. The CDR3 spans 17 residues. Germline lookup yields CDR1 MNHEY and CDR2 SMNVEV (reference sequence). CDR3 coding DNA: TGTGCCAGCAGTTCGGGTGTTAGCGGGACCTCCTACAATGAGCAGTTCTTC. The encoded protein is CASSSGVSGTSYNEQFF.

The V gene is TRBV5-1, the J gene TRBJ2-4, with 7 bases matching TRBD2. V was clipped by 5 bases and J by 13 bases; unmatched bases: 15. This CDR3 region has 14 residues. Per the germline V gene, CDR1 is SGHRS and CDR2 is YFSETQ. DNA for the CDR3: TGCGCCAGCAGGACGGGACTACCTATGGGGGAGCAGTACTTC. Its protein is CASRTGLPMGEQYF.